What follows is one T cell receptor (beta chain) and its context. Time point noted: baseline, week 1 (first vaccination visit). Treatment described: pre-vaccination baseline after standard-of-care therapy. Sequencing was performed with immunoSEQ multiplex PCR; in TCRdb, only in-frame clones are kept and a portion is missing. This table has tens of thousands of clones, 88% appearing once. This entry is derived from a study of a mutant IDH1 vaccine in newly diagnosed glioma. V shed 6 bases and J shed 4 bases, with 18 bases lying between them. Germline CDR1 SNHLY, CDR2 FYNNEI. CDR3 length: 15 amino acids.

The receptor's source is a woman between 35 and 50 years old with glioma. Here the sequenced sample was PBMCs, taken from a glioma patient treated with radiotherapy, temozolomide or both. The chain has TRBV2 and TRBJ1-2, with D unclear. The CDR3 spells CASSPETGRTYGYTF. CDR3 DNA: TGTGCCAGCAGCCCCGAGACGGGGAGGACCTATGGCTACACCTTC.